The sequence of this TCR beta chain was determined in a study of T cells after somatic rescue of genetic block. Sequencing was performed with immunoSEQ multiplex PCR; in TCRdb, only in-frame clones are kept and a portion is missing. The data hold 7,500 or so clones, with approximately 80% observed a single time. The length of the CDR3 is 15 residues. Germline lookup yields CDR1 SGHNT and CDR2 YYREEE (reference sequence). V was cut by 4 bases and J by 7 bases, with 20 bases left in between. The sequenced sample was peripheral blood mononuclear cells (PBMCs). The receptor comes from a boy between 5 and 17 years old. The rearrangement uses TRBV5-4 and TRBJ1-2; the D gene is possibly TRBD1 (5 bases). The CDR3 sequence: CASSRGRDLGAGYTF. The CDR3, as DNA: TGTGCCAGCAGCCGAGGTCGGGACCTCGGGGCTGGCTACACCTTC. The complete variable domain, with remaining parts taken from reference TRBV5-4 and TRBJ1-2, reads ETGVTQSPTHLIKTRGQQVTLRCSSQSGHNTVSWYQQALGQGPQFIFQYYREEENGRGNFPPRFSGLQFPNYSSELNVNALELDDSALYLCASSRGRDLGAGYTFGSGTRLTVV.